A selection of T cell receptor beta chains follows, all from one sample in a study of CXCR3-negative and CXCR3-positive naive CD8 T cells. Using the 5' RACE reads, TCRdb records one entry per CDR3 protein without DNA. The clone table shows some 38,000 distinct CDR3 sequences, with the ten largest holding more than 14%. The sample taken for sequencing was memory CD8+ T cells from blood. Receptor source: a human donor in good health. Some clones in this sample may be carry-over from other donors' samples. CDR3s include the opening cysteine and the closing phenylalanine or tryptophan. Clone sizes are given selectively: once, few, many, or a class where the clone is expanded.

CASTEGRGETQYF	NA	TRBV28	TRBJ2-5
CASSPGLLGEQFF	NA	TRBV27	TRBJ2-1
CASSEYFLSNEQFF	NA	TRBV6-4	TRBJ2-1
CASSPGTSFDEQYF	NA	TRBV12-3/TRBV12-4	TRBJ2-7
CSARAGSLNTGELFF	NA	TRBV20-1	TRBJ2-2
CAISEPGTISFIEQFF	NA	TRBV10-3	TRBJ2-1
CASSSIWTGDTGELFF	NA	TRBV28	TRBJ2-2
CASSRDTHTEAFF	NA	TRBV6-6	TRBJ1-1
CASSPTLNTGELFF	NA	TRBV11-3	TRBJ2-2
CASSVSRGGPNEQFF	medium-sized	TRBV9	TRBJ2-1
CASSLGGDTEAFF	NA	TRBV5-1	TRBJ1-1
CASSSPGNEQFF	NA	TRBV7-2	TRBJ2-1
CASSSAVEQYF	NA	TRBV5-4	TRBJ2-7
CASSYRVGQGASQETQYF	NA	TRBV6-2/TRBV6-3	TRBJ2-5
CSVAESMNTEAFF	NA	TRBV29-1	TRBJ1-1
CASSSSDQQYF	NA	TRBV11-2	TRBJ2-7
CASSLRRRGPTDTQYF	NA	TRBV5-5	TRBJ2-3
CASSLFRSRSYEQYF	NA	TRBV28	TRBJ2-7
CASSLDAPGDTQYF	NA	TRBV11-2	TRBJ2-3
CASSLYEGQFF	NA	TRBV12-3/TRBV12-4	TRBJ2-1